This T cell receptor (beta chain) comes out of a study of T-cell memory formation after mild COVID-19. V was pared by 5 bases and J by 3 bases, with 12 bases between. The CDR3 sequence is 14 residues long. CDR1 is SGHVS, CDR2 FNYEAQ, per germline. TCRdb re-derived calls from the 5' RACE reads in MiXCR, one entry per CDR3 protein. The sample holds about half a million distinct CDR3 sequences; around a sixth are singletons and the top ten take approximately 13%. This TCR was sampled from an adult woman who had mild COVID-19 (a few samples of this study predate the infection). Cell type and time point are not known. Sequences were obtained from PBMCs or a T cell subset sorted from them (not recorded which). The chain employs TRBV7-6 and TRBJ2-3; no clear D. CDR3 loop: CASSHDPVTDTQYF. The CDR3 DNA reads TGTGCCAGCAGCCACGACCCCGTAACAGATACGCAGTATTTT.